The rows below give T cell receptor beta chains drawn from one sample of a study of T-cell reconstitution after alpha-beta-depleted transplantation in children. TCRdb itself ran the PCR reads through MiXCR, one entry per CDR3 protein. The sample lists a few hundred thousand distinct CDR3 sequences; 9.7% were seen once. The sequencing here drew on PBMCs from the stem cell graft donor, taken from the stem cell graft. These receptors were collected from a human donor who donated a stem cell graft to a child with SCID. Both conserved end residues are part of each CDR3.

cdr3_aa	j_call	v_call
CASSLRGADWFEQFF	TRBJ2-1	TRBV7-9
CASSPRKIGGGTEAFF	TRBJ1-1	TRBV18
CASSMGQLPNQPQHF	TRBJ1-5	TRBV19
CATSSTGNNQPQHF	TRBJ1-5	TRBV24-1
CASSQGLQVNTEAFF	TRBJ1-1	TRBV4-3
CASSPTGTGYSPLHF	TRBJ1-6	TRBV7-9
CASSWAGDSPLHF	TRBJ1-6	TRBV5-8
CASSPSGRVSGANVLTF	TRBJ2-6	TRBV4-2
CASSFREGDTEAFF	TRBJ1-1	TRBV5-1
CSSGRQGGVSYNSPLHF	TRBJ1-6	TRBV20-1
CASSSTGRPPDTQYF	TRBJ2-3	TRBV12-3/TRBV12-4
CASSSRRTGGYEQYF	TRBJ2-7	TRBV12-3/TRBV12-4
CASTTPGTGITDTQYF	TRBJ2-3	TRBV7-9
CASSPRPGQQNTGELFF	TRBJ2-2	TRBV4-1
CASSLRRDNEQFF	TRBJ2-1	TRBV12-3/TRBV12-4
CSVGKGNTGELFF	TRBJ2-2	TRBV29-1
CSARAAGGPDTQYF	TRBJ2-3	TRBV20-1
CASSQEGRLDEQYF	TRBJ2-7	TRBV4-1
CASSLDKWGAAYEQYF	TRBJ2-7	TRBV28
CASTPLLGYTF	TRBJ1-2	TRBV6-1
CASSNTGLLNEKLFF	TRBJ1-4	TRBV7-9
CASSLRQGPSYEQYF	TRBJ2-7	TRBV5-4